A single sample is the source of the 32 T cell receptor beta chains below, sequenced in a study of T cell responses to AZD1222 COVID-19 vaccine. The method was immunoSEQ multiplex PCR; TCRdb's version includes in-frame clones alone and lacks a portion of them. The data contain tens of thousands of clones, about 78% of them singletons. Specimen: peripheral blood, collected 28 days after the second AZD1222 dose. These receptors were obtained from an adult who received the AZD1222 COVID-19 vaccine.

CDR3 region: CASSHPVAGFSYEQYF. DNA of the CDR3: TGTGCCAGCAGCCACCCCGTAGCGGGCTTTTCCTACGAGCAGTACTTC. The V gene is TRBV7-2, the J gene TRBJ2-7; 7 nucleotides align to TRBD2. The germline V gene has CDR1 SGHTA and CDR2 FQGNSA. The CDR3 spans 16 residues. The V segment lost 5 bases and the J segment 1 base; nucleotides outside the gene matches: 11. Full variable domain (remainder filled in from reference TRBV7-2 and TRBJ2-7): GAGVSQSPSNKVTEKGKDVELRCDPISGHTALYWYRQSLGQGLEFLIYFQGNSAPDKSGLPSDRFSAERTGGSVSTLTIQRTQQEDSAVYLCASSHPVAGFSYEQYFGPGTRLTVT.

V gene TRBV3-1 (or the pseudogene TRBV3-2) combines with J gene TRBJ2-5; no clear D gene. The CDR3 sequence is 13 residues long. Germline CDR1 and CDR2: LGHDT and YNNKEL (reference sequence). Trimming shortened V by 2 bases and J by 5 bases, and 9 bases separated the two germline ends. CDR3 sequence (DNA): TGTGCCAGCAGCCAATCTCTGGGGGAGACCCAGTACTTC. It encodes CASSQSLGETQYF.

The chain carries TRBV6-5 and TRBJ2-1; 14 positions agree with TRBD2. The CDR3 has 15 amino acids. With V trimmed by 2 bases and J by 8 bases, 2 bases remained unmatched. Germline CDR1 MNHEY, CDR2 SVGAGI. CDR3 amino acids: CASSYGTSGRDEQFF. In nucleotides, the CDR3 is TGTGCCAGCAGTTACGGGACTAGCGGGAGAGATGAGCAGTTCTTC.

The table lists this clone with a few counts. This chain joins TRBV5-8 and TRBJ2-3; TRBD2 matches 10 bases. In germline, CDR1 is SGHTS, CDR2 YDEGEE. The CDR3 loop spans 20 amino acids. V lost 4 bases and J lost 6; bases outside the gene matches: 23. The CDR3 coding sequence is TGTGCCAGCAGCCTAGTGCCGCTCGATTGGCGAGCGGGAGGGCCGGATACGCAGTATTTT. It encodes CASSLVPLDWRAGGPDTQYF.

J is TRBJ1-5 and V is TRBV7-2, with a weak D call TRBD1 (5 bases). This CDR3 spans 12 amino acids. With 3 bases removed from V and 12 bases from J, the gap between germline ends came to 12 bases. Germline CDR1 is SGHTA and CDR2 is FQGNSA. The CDR3 nucleotides are TGTGCCAGCAGCTTTACTGGGCAGGGCCAGCATTTT. It encodes CASSFTGQGQHF.

The chain employs TRBV7-8 and TRBJ2-2; TRBD2 aligns across 7 bases. Germline CDR1 SGHVS, CDR2 FQNEAQ. The J segment lost 1 base and the V segment lost 2 bases, leaving 1 base of the junction unmatched. CDR3 length equals 15 residues. CDR3 in DNA: TGTGCCAGCAGCTTATGGGAGGGGAACACCGGGGAGCTGTTTTTT. It yields the protein CASSLWEGNTGELFF.

This clone was counted once. The chain couples TRBV6-2 or TRBV6-3 to TRBJ2-1; a weak D match, TRBD1 (6 bases). This CDR3 comprises 15 residues. The V gene's germline CDR1 is MNHEY and CDR2 SVGEGT. Trimming pared 5 bases from V and 7 bases from J, leaving 18 bases between. The CDR3 DNA sequence: TGTGCCAGCAGTAAAACAGGGATGATAGCAAATGAGCAGTTCTTC. It codes for CASSKTGMIANEQFF.

The chain couples TRBV27 to TRBJ2-1; perhaps TRBD2 as D (5 bases). The CDR3 spans 15 residues. Germline-derived CDR1 and CDR2 are MNHEY and SMNVEV (reference sequence). V shed 5 bases and J shed 6 bases, with 17 bases lying between them. The CDR3 bases are TGTGCCAGCAGTCCAGGCATCGGGGTTTTCAATGAGCAGTTCTTC. Protein sequence: CASSPGIGVFNEQFF.

The rearrangement joins TRBV30 to TRBJ1-5; D is unresolved. Germline V CDR1 and CDR2: GTSNPN, SVGIG (reference sequence). V lost 0 bases, J lost 10 bases, and 13 bases lay in between. CDR3 length equals 13 residues. As DNA, the CDR3 is TGTGCCTGGAGTGTCACACCGTCCGGACCCCAGCATTTT. Amino acid sequence: CAWSVTPSGPQHF.

V and J are TRBV6-1 and TRBJ2-7; 8 bases are shared with TRBD2. The germline CDR1 and CDR2 sequences are MNHNS and SASEGT. The CDR3 consists of 16 residues. The J segment lost 0 bases and the V segment lost 4 bases, leaving 8 bases of the junction unmatched. CDR3 protein: CASSGGVSGISYEQYF. The CDR3 coding sequence is TGTGCCAGCAGTGGAGGAGTTAGCGGGATCTCCTACGAGCAGTACTTC.

The chain couples TRBV2 to TRBJ2-6, with D possibly matching TRBD1 (5 bases). CDR1 SNHLY and CDR2 FYNNEI come from the germline V gene. The CDR3 is 19 amino acids. V was pared by 8 bases and J by 1 base, with 24 bases between. CDR3 region: CASGWVRVGHPSGANVLTF. The CDR3 nucleotides are TGTGCCAGCGGATGGGTCAGGGTAGGGCACCCGTCTGGGGCCAACGTCCTGACTTTC.

The rearrangement uses TRBV28 and TRBJ1-6, with TRBD1 identical over 8 bases. The CDR3 totals 16 residues. The V segment lost 7 bases and the J segment 1 base; nucleotides outside the gene matches: 6. CDR1 is MDHEN and CDR2 is SYDVKM in the germline V gene. CDR3 protein: CASIGDRMSYNSPLHF. CDR3 DNA: TGTGCCAGCATTGGGGACAGGATGTCCTATAATTCACCCCTCCACTTT.

The chain is built from TRBV28 and TRBJ1-6; D is unclear. The germline V gene encodes CDR1 MDHEN and CDR2 SYDVKM. The CDR3 covers 15 residues. V was clipped by 1 base and J by 6 bases, with 10 bases between them. The CDR3 sequence: CASSLYSGANSPLHF. DNA for the CDR3: TGTGCCAGCAGTTTATACTCAGGTGCTAATTCACCCCTCCACTTT.

The chain is built from TRBV3-1 (or the pseudogene TRBV3-2) and TRBJ2-7, with 8 nucleotides matching TRBD1. Per the germline V gene, CDR1 is LGHDT and CDR2 is YNNKEL (reference sequence). The V gene end was trimmed by 4 bases and the J gene end by 5 bases; junction bases not matched to a gene: 7. The CDR3 extends over 14 amino acids. CDR3 DNA: TGTGCCAGCAGCCCCTACAGGGGGTTGAACGAGCAGTACTTC. It translates to CASSPYRGLNEQYF.

The CDR3 DNA sequence: TGTGCCAGCAGCTTATCCTACTCAACTAATGAAAAACTGTTTTTT. It yields the protein CASSLSYSTNEKLFF. The chain has TRBV7-9 and TRBJ1-4; no firm D call. Trimming shortened V by 2 bases and J by 0 bases, and 7 bases separated the two germline ends. Germline CDR1 and CDR2: SEHNR and FQNEAQ (reference sequence). The CDR3 contains 15 residues. Based on the CDR3 plus reference TRBV7-9 and TRBJ1-4, the full variable domain is DTGVSQNPRHKITKRGQNVTFRCDPISEHNRLYWYRQTLGQGPEFLTYFQNEAQLEKSRLLSDRFSAERPKGSFSTLEIQRTEQGDSAMYLCASSLSYSTNEKLFFGSGTQLSVL.

This chain joins TRBV7-8 and TRBJ1-4, with D unclear. This CDR3 contains 14 residues. Trimming pared 3 bases from V and 2 bases from J, leaving 7 bases between. Looked up from germline, CDR1 is SGHVS and CDR2 is FQNEAQ. CDR3 residues: CASSFSITNEKLFF. CDR3 in DNA: TGTGCCAGCAGCTTCAGTATTACTAATGAAAAACTGTTTTTT.

The V call is TRBV3-1 (or the pseudogene TRBV3-2), the J call TRBJ2-7; the D gene is possibly TRBD2 (6 bases). V was pared by 4 bases and J by 1 base, with 14 bases between. The germline V gene has CDR1 LGHDT and CDR2 YNNKEL (reference sequence). This CDR3 comprises 15 residues. CDR3 sequence: CASSLFGSGSYEQYF. CDR3 DNA sequence: TGTGCCAGCAGCCTTTTTGGAAGCGGGTCCTACGAGCAGTACTTC.

V and J are TRBV18 and TRBJ1-3; D not resolved. Trimming stripped 4 bases from V and 0 bases from J, with 10 bases between. Germline V lookup: CDR1 KGHSH, CDR2 LQKENI. The CDR3 has 15 amino acids. The CDR3: CASSLRANSGNTIYF. The CDR3 DNA sequence: TGTGCCAGCTCACTCCGGGCCAACTCTGGAAACACCATATATTTT.

The chain employs TRBV19 and TRBJ1-4; D gene uncertain. Trimming pared 4 bases from V and 8 bases from J, leaving 5 bases between. CDR1 is LNHDA and CDR2 is SQIVND in the germline V gene (reference sequence). CDR3 size: 11 residues. The CDR3 is CASSTGEKLFF. For the CDR3, the DNA is TGTGCCAGTAGTACGGGAGAAAAACTGTTTTTT.

The CDR3: CAWNVGGELFF. The CDR3 DNA is TGTGCCTGGAACGTGGGCGGGGAGCTGTTTTTT. The chain links TRBV30 to TRBJ2-2; D gene unclear. The length of the CDR3 is 11 residues. Germline CDR1 reads GTSNPN; CDR2 reads SVGIG (reference sequence). Trimming removed 4 bases at V and 7 bases at J, with 7 bases between.

The chain has TRBV30 and TRBJ2-5; possible D gene TRBD2, 6 bases. This CDR3 is built from 12 residues. Looked up from germline, CDR1 is GTSNPN and CDR2 is SVGIG (reference sequence). V was trimmed by 7 bases and J by 2 bases, leaving 11 bases between them. For the CDR3, the DNA is TGTGCCTTTTGGGGGACTCAAGAGACCCAGTACTTC. Translating it yields CAFWGTQETQYF.

There are a few counts of this clone. The chain combines TRBV2 with TRBJ2-1; 11 positions match TRBD2. CDR1 is SNHLY and CDR2 is FYNNEI in the germline V gene. V gave up 6 bases and J gave up 9 bases; unmatched junction bases: 13. The CDR3 sequence is 16 residues long. The CDR3, as DNA: TGTGCCAGCAGGAGGGGGGTTCTAGCGGGAGGTAGTGAGCAGTTCTTC. It codes for CASRRGVLAGGSEQFF.

The chain couples TRBV5-5 to TRBJ2-7, with TRBD2 as a possible D gene (5 bases). Germline CDR1 is SGHKS and CDR2 is YYEKEE (reference sequence). Trimming took off 3 bases at V and 7 bases at J, with 23 bases between the two ends. The CDR3 totals 16 residues. CDR3 bases: TGTGCCAGCAGCTGGAGTGGGAGCCTCCCTACTTTGGAGCAGTACTTC. It yields the protein CASSWSGSLPTLEQYF.

This sequence joins TRBV7-2 and TRBJ1-3; perhaps TRBD1 as D (5 bases). Trimming shortened V by 5 bases and J by 11 bases, and 22 bases separated the two germline ends. The CDR3 consists of 15 residues. Germline V gene data show CDR1 as SGHTA and CDR2 as FQGNSA. The CDR3 sequence: CASSTSLAGEGAIYF. DNA for the CDR3: TGTGCCAGCAGCACTAGCCTGGCAGGAGAAGGGGCCATATATTTT.

The rearrangement joins TRBV13 to TRBJ2-7, with D possibly matching TRBD1 (6 bases). V lost 5 bases and J lost 0, with 11 bases in between. The CDR3 covers 14 residues. CDR1 and CDR2 from the germline V gene are PRHDT and FYEKMQ (reference sequence). CDR3 sequence: CASSTDRFSYEQYF. CDR3 coding DNA: TGTGCCAGCAGCACTGACAGGTTCTCCTACGAGCAGTACTTC.

This chain's CDR3 is CASSSTPRGEQYF. The CDR3 DNA is TGTGCCAGCAGCTCCACCCCCAGGGGCGAGCAGTACTTC. The rearrangement uses TRBV7-3 and TRBJ2-7, with D perhaps TRBD1 (6 bases). CDR3 length equals 13 residues. V shed 4 bases and J shed 6 bases, with 13 bases lying between them. From germline, CDR1 is SGHTA and CDR2 FQGTGA.

The rearrangement uses TRBV30 and TRBJ2-7; 7 bases match TRBD1. The V and J ends lost 0 bases and 3 bases, in that order; junction bases with no gene match: 8. The CDR3 is made up of 15 amino acids. Germline V CDR1 and CDR2: GTSNPN, SVGIG (reference sequence). The CDR3 bases are TGTGCCTGGAGTGTCTGGGGTCAGGGGGACTACGAGCAGTACTTC. Its protein product is CAWSVWGQGDYEQYF.

This chain connects TRBV5-1 to TRBJ1-6; D is possibly TRBD1 (6 bases). The V gene lost 7 bases and the J gene lost 5 bases, with 13 bases spanning the gap. Germline lookup yields CDR1 SGHRS and CDR2 YFSETQ. The CDR3 length is 14 residues. This CDR3 reads CASAGGRNNSPLHF. The CDR3 DNA reads as TGCGCCAGCGCCGGGGGCCGCAATAATTCACCCCTCCACTTT. The whole variable domain, filled in from reference TRBV5-1 and TRBJ1-6, reads KAGVTQTPRYLIKTRGQQVTLSCSPISGHRSVSWYQQTPGQGLQFLFEYFSETQRNKGNFPGRFSGRQFSNSRSEMNVSTLELGDSALYLCASAGGRNNSPLHFGNGTRLTVT.

V and J are TRBV20-1 and TRBJ2-3, with TRBD2 matching 7 bases. The CDR3 loop spans 17 amino acids. With 3 bases clipped from V and 0 bases from J, the junction kept 12 bases outside the gene matches. In germline, CDR1 is DFQATT, CDR2 SNEGSKA (reference sequence). Here the CDR3 reads CSASRRAGLSSTDTQYF. DNA of the CDR3: TGCAGTGCTAGTAGAAGAGCGGGATTATCTAGCACAGATACGCAGTATTTT.

The rearrangement joins TRBV18 to TRBJ1-3, with D uncertain. V dropped 0 bases and J dropped 0 bases, with 3 bases sitting between them. The germline CDR1 and CDR2 sequences are KGHSH and LQKENI. The CDR3 is made up of 14 amino acids. CDR3 protein: CASSPPGSGNTIYF. The CDR3 bases are TGTGCCAGCTCACCACCGGGCTCTGGAAACACCATATATTTT.

The chain employs TRBV4-2 and TRBJ1-1; D remains ambiguous. CDR3 length equals 13 residues. The V end lost 0 bases, the J end lost 4 bases, and 6 bases lay between the germline ends. Germline lookup yields CDR1 LGHNA and CDR2 YNFKEQ. This CDR3 reads CASSQEWSTEAFF. CDR3 nucleotides: TGTGCCAGCAGCCAAGAATGGAGCACTGAAGCTTTCTTT.

The chain is built from TRBV19 and TRBJ2-1, with 7 bases that match TRBD1. Germline V gives CDR1 LNHDA, CDR2 SQIVND (reference sequence). The V gene end was trimmed by 7 bases and the J gene end by 15 bases; junction bases not matched to a gene: 18. The CDR3 spans 14 residues. The CDR3 protein is CASTDRLHRGVLFF. CDR3 DNA: TGTGCCAGTACGGATCGCCTTCACAGGGGTGTTCTGTTCTTC.